This T cell receptor beta chain comes out of a study of CD8+ T cells in alopecia areata (dated by TCRdb to 2016 to 2019). For the study in its entirety: Treated patients were enrolled in an open-label pilot trial of oral tofacitinib at 5 to 10 mg twice daily for moderate-to-severe alopecia areata. Tofacitinib was administered for 6 to 18 months, and 6 months of follow-up off drug were then conducted to assess delayed response and recurrence. To study T cell clonal expansion in alopecia areata, the researchers applied high-throughput TCRbeta sequencing to both the C3H/HeJ mouse model and human patients. In humans, TCRbeta sequencing was performed on scalp tissue and on sorted CD4+ and CD8+ peripheral blood T cells from healthy controls and from patients with patchy or totalis/universalis alopecia areata. Tofacitinib-treated patients had biopsies at baseline and at 4 and 24 weeks of treatment, with a later scalp biopsy in several patients. Scalp clonality was compared across normal scalp (n=4), patchy alopecia areata scalp (n=8), and alopecia totalis/universalis scalp (n=8). RNA was extracted with the PAXgene miRNA kit for fixed scalp, the miRNeasy kit for PBMCs, and the RNeasy kit for mouse skin. Amplification of TCRbeta CDR3 regions was done by immunoSEQ multiplex PCR using 35 Vbeta forward primers and 13 Jbeta reverse primers. Broad study findings and their caveats: Unlike mouse skin, where gammadelta T cells dominate, normal human skin contains resident alphabeta T cells that get sequenced too, which complicates analysis of the scalp TCR repertoire. Compared with normal scalp, lesional scalp had higher clonality and more expanded CD8+ clones, particularly in alopecia totalis/universalis, a pattern that suggests antigenic drive. Shared TCR sequences between patients were less evident than in mice, which may be partly attributable to HLA diversity in the patient population.

This sample's time point label indicates: baseline before oral tofacitinib. Lesional scalp punch biopsies and peripheral blood were obtained from alopecia areata patients. PBMCs were isolated by density centrifugation and stained for CD3, CD4 and CD8, and CD4+ and CD8+ T cells were sorted on a FACSAria. Points on this clone: Its antigen has not been determined. Base qualities were left out, and no much larger clone turns up one base away.

Libraries came from the immunoSEQ multiplex PCR assay. RNA was extracted from all samples and reverse transcribed into cDNA as template for TCR sequencing. First-strand cDNA was synthesized using SuperScript III with a 2:1 mix of oligo-dT and random hexamers. Amplification bias was assessed with a synthetic immune receptor repertoire, and residual bias was removed computationally. Processing in the source paper ran as follows. Raw reads were preprocessed for error removal, and CDR3 was defined according to IMGT conventions as running from the conserved cysteine to phenylalanine. Clonality was computed by normalizing Shannon entropy by log2 of the number of productive unique TCRs and subtracting the result from 1. Whether each scalp clone was CD4 or CD8 was inferred by checking scalp TCRbeta sequences against the CD4 and CD8 repertoires from sorted blood. Entries here come from immuneACCESS through TCRdb and include only in-frame sequences with V and J called. Some clones fail to appear in such tables; in the studies checked, an unresolved V gene covers under half of the shortfall, and the cause of the remainder is unknown. V and J calls and clone size are copied from that table; D and trimming were computed from the DNA. The sample records over 200,000 clones, about 53% of which are singletons. Together, the top ten hold roughly 0.47% of the sample.

The TCR sequence derives from a human donor with alopecia areata. This specimen consisted of CD4+ T cells sorted from blood, obtained at week 0.

The CDR3 sequence is CASSTLWTGTTDTQYF. The nucleotide sequence is given as TGTGCCAGCAGCACTCTATGGACAGGGACCACAGATACGCAGTATTTT. The chain links TRBV7-9 with TRBJ2-3, and TRBD1 matches 8 of the central bases. Relative to germline, V is missing 5 bases and J is missing 2 bases, with 9 bases of the junction outside any gene match. According to the germline V gene (reference sequence), CDR1 reads SEHNR and CDR2 reads FQNEAQ. There are 16 amino acids in the CDR3, from cysteine to phenylalanine inclusive. The sequence is cut down to CDR3 DNA, 48 bases in frame from base 1.